The rows below give T cell receptor beta chains drawn from one sample of a study of T cells in localized non-small cell lung cancer. Repertoires were generated with immunoSEQ multiplex PCR, while TCRdb's copy carries only in-frame clones and drops some. The sample holds roughly 20,000 clones, approximately 90% seen once. Sequences were derived from peripheral blood, sampled before any cancer treatment. Source of these receptors: a male donor aged 60 or over with stage I squamous cell lung carcinoma. CDR3s include the opening cysteine and the closing phenylalanine or tryptophan. D genes are given only for firm matches. Only some rows state a clone size, as once, few, many or a class for expanded clones.

>TRBV7-3|15|TRBJ2-3|NA|NA
TGTGCCAGCACCGCTACAGGGAGTCAGGCAGATACGCAGTATTTT
CASTATGSQADTQYF
>TRBV28|15|TRBJ1-1|TRBD1|once
TGTGCCAGCAGTTCAGTAGGACAGGGATATACTGAAGCTTTCTTT
CASSSVGQGYTEAFF
>TRBV19|17|TRBJ1-1|NA|NA
TGTGCCAGTAGTATGTCATTTGGGGGGGGGATGAACACTGAAGCTTTCTTT
CASSMSFGGGMNTEAFF
>TRBV7-3|16|TRBJ1-3|NA|NA
TGTGCCAGCAGCTTACAGGGGACAAGCTCTGGAAACACCATATATTTT
CASSLQGTSSGNTIYF
>TRBV19|15|TRBJ2-3|NA|NA
TGTGCCAGTAGTTTTGGAAATATGGGCACAGATACGCAGTATTTT
CASSFGNMGTDTQYF
>TRBV19|13|TRBJ1-2|TRBD1|NA
TGTGCCAGTAACCCGACAGGGTCCTATGGCTACACCTTC
CASNPTGSYGYTF
>TRBV7-9|13|TRBJ1-1|NA|few
TGTGCCAGCAGCTTAGAAATGGCAGGGCAAGCTTTCTTT
CASSLEMAGQAFF
>TRBV5-6|13|TRBJ2-5|NA|NA
TGTGCCAGCAGCGTGGATCCACTCGCGACCCAGTACTTC
CASSVDPLATQYF
>TRBV29-1|13|TRBJ1-2|NA|NA
TGCAGCGTTGAAGATCTGAGTTCCTATGGCTACACCTTC
CSVEDLSSYGYTF
>TRBV28|13|TRBJ1-2|NA|NA
TGTGCCAGCTTGTCCAGGTCCGACTATGGCTACACCTTC
CASLSRSDYGYTF
>TRBV5-4|16|TRBJ2-7|TRBD2|NA
TGTGCCAGCAGCCAAGATGGGAGTAGCGGGGCTAACGAGCAGTACTTC
CASSQDGSSGANEQYF
>TRBV21-1|18|TRBJ2-7|NA|few
TGTGCCAGCAGCAAATGCGGCCCAGACGGGAAACACTCCTACGAGCAGTACTTC
CASSKCGPDGKHSYEQYF
>TRBV30|18|TRBJ2-1|TRBD2|few
TGTGCCTGGAGCCCCGGGACTAGCGGATACTCACCCTACAATGAGCAGTTCTTC
CAWSPGTSGYSPYNEQFF
>TRBV19|11|TRBJ1-2|NA|NA
TGTGCCAGTTACGTCAACTATGGCTACACCTTC
CASYVNYGYTF
>TRBV25-1|15|TRBJ1-1|TRBD1|NA
TGTGCCAGCAGTGAATACAGGGGGTTGAAGACTGAAGCTTTCTTT
CASSEYRGLKTEAFF
>TRBV27|16|TRBJ1-6|TRBD1|NA
TGTGCCAGCAGTCTAGGACAGGGATCCTATAATTCACCCCTCCACTTT
CASSLGQGSYNSPLHF
>TRBV29-1|14|TRBJ1-1|NA|NA
TGCAGCGTTGCATCAGGGGACGGGAACACTGAAGCTTTCTTT
CSVASGDGNTEAFF
>TRBV27|14|TRBJ1-2|TRBD1|few
TGTGCCAGCAGTAAATCAGGGGGTAACTATGGCTACACCTTC
CASSKSGGNYGYTF
>TRBV28|13|TRBJ1-2|TRBD1|few
TGTGCCAGCAGTGGGGACAGGGACTATGGCTACACCTTC
CASSGDRDYGYTF
>TRBV29-1|12|TRBJ1-2|TRBD1|once
TGCAGCGCCGACAGGGGGAATTGGGGCTACACCTTC
CSADRGNWGYTF
>TRBV27|13|TRBJ1-5|NA|NA
TGTGCCAGCAGTAAAGACACCAATCAGCCCCAGCATTTT
CASSKDTNQPQHF
>TRBV12-5|18|TRBJ2-3|NA|NA
TGTGCTAGTGGTTTGGCAAATATAAACAGGGTTCGCACAGATACGCAGTATTTT
CASGLANINRVRTDTQYF
>TRBV19|12|TRBJ1-1|TRBD1|NA
TGTGCCTGTTCCAGGGGGACCACTGAAGCTTTCTTT
CACSRGTTEAFF
>TRBV7-3|15|TRBJ2-7|TRBD2|NA
TGTGCCAGCAGCTTGGAAGCGGGGGGGCCCTACGAGCAGTACTTC
CASSLEAGGPYEQYF
>TRBV6-1|13|TRBJ2-2|NA|NA
TGTGCCAGCAAACTAGTTGGGACCGGGGAGCTGTTTTTT
CASKLVGTGELFF
>TRBV6-5|16|TRBJ2-5|NA|NA
TGTGCCAGCAGTTACCTCCGTCCAGCATCGCAGGAGACCCAGTACTTC
CASSYLRPASQETQYF
>TRBV5-4|15|TRBJ2-7|TRBD2|NA
TGTGCCAGCAGCCCGGGGGGGAAGAGCTCCTACGAGCAGTACTTC
CASSPGGKSSYEQYF
>TRBV18|15|TRBJ1-1|NA|NA
TGTGCCAGCTCACCTAGGGCGGATGGAAACACTGAAGCTTTCTTT
CASSPRADGNTEAFF
>TRBV12-5|16|TRBJ2-5|TRBD2|NA
TGTGCTAGTGCCAAGGGACTAGCGGGGGGGGAGGAGACCCAGTACTTC
CASAKGLAGGEETQYF
>TRBV20-1|11|TRBJ2-3|NA|NA
TGCAGTGCTGACAGCACAGATACGCAGTATTTT
CSADSTDTQYF
>TRBV5-4|14|TRBJ2-1|NA|NA
TGTGCCAGCAGCCCCATGGGGGGGGGCGGTGAGCAGTTCTTC
CASSPMGGGGEQFF
>TRBV6-1|13|TRBJ1-5|NA|NA
TGTGCCAGCAGTGAAAGCGGCTATCAGCCCCAGCATTTT
CASSESGYQPQHF
>TRBV5-5|14|TRBJ2-7|NA|NA
TGTGCCAGCAGCTTGGGCTACAACTCCTACGAGCAGTACTTC
CASSLGYNSYEQYF
>TRBV29-1|12|TRBJ1-4|NA|NA
TGCAGCGCTGGGTGGTTCGGGGAAAAACTGTTTTTT
CSAGWFGEKLFF
>TRBV5-1|14|TRBJ1-3|NA|NA
TGCGCCAGCAGCCCACAGGGCTCTGGAAACACCATATATTTT
CASSPQGSGNTIYF
>TRBV9|14|TRBJ1-1|NA|once
TGTGCCAGCAGCGGGGCCGCTCAAGGGGCTGAAGCTTTCTTT
CASSGAAQGAEAFF
>TRBV28|14|TRBJ2-6|NA|NA
TGTGCCAGCAGTTTTTCGGGCGGGGCCAACGTCCTGACTTTC
CASSFSGGANVLTF
>TRBV18|16|TRBJ2-7|TRBD1|NA
TGTGCCAGCTCACATGGGGACAGGCCGAGCTCCTACGAGCAGTACTTC
CASSHGDRPSSYEQYF
>TRBV19|13|TRBJ1-1|NA|once
TGTGCCAGTAGTATAGAGGGGAACACTGAAGCTTTCTTT
CASSIEGNTEAFF
>TRBV9|14|TRBJ2-1|NA|once
TGTGCCAGCAGCGTAGGGGAGATAAACAATGAGCAGTTCTTC
CASSVGEINNEQFF
>TRBV6-1|16|TRBJ1-4|NA|NA
TGTGCCAGCAGTGAACGACAGGCATCGACTAATGAAAAACTGTTTTTT
CASSERQASTNEKLFF
>TRBV7-2|14|TRBJ2-7|NA|NA
TGTGCCAGCAGCTTGGACGGGAGCTCCTACGAGCAGTACTTC
CASSLDGSSYEQYF
>TRBV4-1|15|TRBJ1-1|TRBD1|NA
TGCGCCAGCAGCCCCTACCAGACAGGGAGGGCTGAAGCTTTCTTT
CASSPYQTGRAEAFF
>TRBV19|17|TRBJ1-5|NA|NA
TGTGCCAGTCAGGAGGGGACACTCGGAGGCAGCAATCAGCCCCAGCATTTT
CASQEGTLGGSNQPQHF